This TCR beta chain was recorded in a study of beta chain features in type 1 diabetes. Expressed TCRB transcripts were sequenced because the entire RNA isolate underwent reverse transcription. Here immunoSEQ multiplex PCR was the method, and the copy in TCRdb shows in-frame clones only, minus some. The table records 350,000 or so clones, less than 20% of them present only once. The CDR3 spans 13 residues. V was trimmed by 2 bases and J by 2 bases, leaving 10 bases between them. CDR1 and CDR2 (germline): GTSNPN, SVGIG (reference sequence). A word on this clone: What it recognizes is unknown.

Overall study findings and caveats: TCRB CDR3 length was moderately but significantly reduced in all four CD4+ subsets of Type 1 diabetes patients.

Approximately 110 mL of blood, on average, came from one heparinised draw per donor. The chain is built from TRBV30 and TRBJ2-7, with D perhaps TRBD2 (7 bases). This TCR was sampled from a woman in her late teens or twenties in good health. The sequenced sample was naive CD4+ T cells from blood. The CDR3 nucleotides read TGTGCCTGGAGTTGGGGGGGGCCCTACGAGCAGTACTTC. The encoded protein is CAWSWGGPYEQYF.